The 22 T cell receptor beta chains given below trace back to one sample, sequenced in a study of CD8 T cells in ankylosing spondylitis. Study-wide points: There was a TCR beta motif, made of several highly homologous variants, that appeared characteristic of ankylosing spondylitis blood.

TCRdb called the 5' RACE reads again in MiXCR, with one record for every CDR3 protein. This sample has roughly 440,000 distinct CDR3 sequences, with approximately 17% found just once. No cognate antigen is known for these TCRs. Material: blood, either unsorted or a sorted T cell fraction (not recorded which). The receptors originated from a male donor with ankylosing spondylitis.

In this sample, this clonotype turned up many times. The CDR3 coding sequence is TGTGCCAGCAGCCAAGTAGGCAGCTACGAGCAGTACTTC. Its protein is CASSQVGSYEQYF. The chain is built from TRBV3-1 and TRBJ2-7; D is unclear. Looked up from germline, CDR1 is LGHDT and CDR2 is YNNKEL (reference sequence). The CDR3 contains 13 residues. The ends were cut back, 1 base at V and 3 bases at J, with 7 bases in the middle.

This clonotype was detected only a few times. V gene TRBV4-1 combines with J gene TRBJ2-5; D may be TRBD1 (6 bases). V dropped 5 bases and J dropped 3 bases, with 16 bases sitting between them. The CDR3 totals 15 residues. From germline, CDR1 is MGHRA and CDR2 YSYEKL. This CDR3 is CASSGYRVGEETQYF. The CDR3, as DNA: TGCGCCAGCAGCGGCTACAGGGTTGGCGAAGAGACCCAGTACTTC.

This clonotype was detected a few times. The chain has TRBV18 and TRBJ2-3; weak D call: TRBD1 (6 bases). The V end was cut by 6 bases, the J end by 1 base, with 14 bases between. The CDR3 consists of 15 residues. CDR1 is KGHSH, CDR2 LQKENI, per germline. The CDR3 DNA is TGTGCCAGCTCGCCGATTGGGGGCCGCACAGATACGCAGTATTTT. It encodes CASSPIGGRTDTQYF.

The chain uses TRBV28 and TRBJ2-7, with TRBD2 matching 7 bases. CDR3 size: 15 residues. V lost 7 bases to trimming and J lost 2 bases; unmatched junction nucleotides: 11. Germline V CDR1 and CDR2: MDHEN, SYDVKM. The CDR3 region is CASTPLFGGTYEQYF. The CDR3 DNA is TGTGCCAGCACCCCCCTTTTCGGGGGGACCTACGAGCAGTACTTC.

There are many counts of this clonotype. The chain has TRBV6-1 and TRBJ1-1; 10 bases align to TRBD1. The CDR3 is made up of 13 amino acids. V gave up 5 bases and J gave up 11 bases; unmatched junction bases: 8. The germline V gene encodes CDR1 MNHNS and CDR2 SASEGT. The CDR3 nucleotides read TGTGCCAGCAGTACAACCGGGACAGGGGCGGCTTTCTTT. Encoded protein: CASSTTGTGAAFF.

The chain links TRBV7-2 to TRBJ2-7; tentative D call: TRBD1 (5 bases). Germline CDR1 is SGHTA and CDR2 is FQGNSA. V was clipped by 5 bases and J by 4 bases, with 15 bases between them. The CDR3 covers 14 residues. In nucleotides, the CDR3 is TGTGCCAGCAGCCAGACCTCAAGGGGTTACGAGCAGTACTTC. Translated, it gives CASSQTSRGYEQYF.

This clonotype has a count of ten or more. The rearrangement joins TRBV5-1 to TRBJ2-3, with no clear D. The germline CDR1 and CDR2 sequences are SGHRS and YFSETQ. CDR3 length: 12 amino acids. The ends were cut back, 6 bases at V and 5 bases at J, with 10 bases in the middle. CDR3 residues: CASTKGGDTQYF. For the CDR3, the DNA is TGCGCCAGCACGAAGGGTGGAGATACGCAGTATTTT.

V gene TRBV6-5 combines with J gene TRBJ1-2, with D perhaps matching TRBD1 (5 bases). Germline-derived CDR1 and CDR2 are MNHEY and SVGAGI. Trimming took off 2 bases at V and 8 bases at J, with 18 bases between the two ends. This CDR3 spans 15 amino acids. The DNA of the CDR3 is TGTGCCAGCAGTTACGGTGGGACGCCGGGGCGGGGCTACACCTTC. This codes for CASSYGGTPGRGYTF.

The chain links TRBV5-1 to TRBJ2-1; 11 bases align to TRBD2. Germline-derived CDR1 and CDR2 are SGHRS and YFSETQ. Unmatched junction bases numbered 11, after V lost 5 bases and J lost 4 bases. This CDR3 has 17 amino acids. The DNA for the CDR3 is TGCGCCAGCAGACGGGCGGATAGACTAGCGGGGTACAATGAGCAGTTCTTC. Protein sequence: CASRRADRLAGYNEQFF.

This clonotype was seen more than once but under ten times. The chain carries TRBV6-5 and TRBJ1-2, with TRBD1 matching over 8 bases. V lost 0 bases, J lost 8 bases, and 11 bases stayed unmatched. The CDR3 spans 16 residues. Germline-derived CDR1 and CDR2 are MNHEY and SVGAGI. CDR3 nucleotides: TGTGCCAGCAGTTACTCCGACAGGGGAGGTTCGAAGGGCTACACCTTC. It encodes CASSYSDRGGSKGYTF.

This rearrangement joins TRBV3-1 to TRBJ2-5; 12 nucleotides line up with TRBD2. V shed 4 bases and J 2 bases; nucleotides not matched to a gene: 5. The CDR3 length is 16 residues. The germline CDR1 and CDR2 sequences are LGHDT and YNNKEL (reference sequence). The CDR3 reads CASSLPGLAGQETQYF. In DNA form, the CDR3 reads TGTGCCAGCAGCCTACCGGGACTAGCGGGTCAAGAGACCCAGTACTTC.

At least ten counts were recorded for this clonotype. This chain joins TRBV20-1 and TRBJ1-2, with 7 bases matching TRBD1. Germline V lookup: CDR1 DFQATT, CDR2 SNEGSKA (reference sequence). V lost 3 bases, J lost 2 bases, and 3 bases stayed unmatched. This CDR3 spans 13 amino acids. This CDR3 reads CSASDRENYGYTF. Written as DNA, the CDR3 is TGCAGTGCTAGTGACAGGGAGAACTATGGCTACACCTTC.

V usage is TRBV6-5 and J usage is TRBJ2-1; 12 bases line up with TRBD2. V was clipped by 4 bases and J by 6 bases; unmatched bases: 10. Germline assignment: CDR1 MNHEY and CDR2 SVGAGI. The CDR3 runs 17 residues. CDR3 loop: CASSSPPTSGRINEQFF. CDR3 nucleotides: TGTGCCAGCAGTTCGCCTCCGACTAGCGGGAGAATCAATGAGCAGTTCTTC.

The chain combines TRBV12-3 or TRBV12-4 with TRBJ2-5, with unresolved D. This CDR3 is built from 15 residues. V lost 3 bases to trimming and J lost 5 bases, with 16 bases between them. CDR3 loop: CASSFPRATRETQYF. CDR3 coding DNA: TGTGCCAGCAGTTTTCCTAGAGCGACCAGGGAGACCCAGTACTTC.

The chain carries TRBV10-3 and TRBJ2-3; 9 bases map to TRBD2. V was pared by 0 bases and J by 4 bases, with 5 bases of the junction left unmatched. Germline CDR1 ENHRY, CDR2 SYGVKD. The CDR3 is made up of 16 amino acids. CDR3 sequence (DNA): TGTGCCATCAGTGAGTCAATGGGACTAGCTTCAGATACGCAGTATTTT. Its protein is CAISESMGLASDTQYF.

This clonotype has a count of ten or more. This sequence joins TRBV20-1 and TRBJ1-5, with TRBD1 as a possible D gene (6 bases). V was cut by 6 bases and J by 5 bases, with 14 bases left in between. Germline CDR1 and CDR2: DFQATT and SNEGSKA (reference sequence). The CDR3 has 13 amino acids. This CDR3 is CSAWGGADQPQHF. CDR3 DNA sequence: TGCAGTGCCTGGGGGGGGGCGGATCAGCCCCAGCATTTT.

This chain uses TRBV5-1 with TRBJ2-1, with D unresolved. V dropped 0 bases and J dropped 4 bases, with 11 bases sitting between them. Germline V gives CDR1 SGHRS, CDR2 YFSETQ. The CDR3 length is 15 residues. CDR3 DNA: TGCGCCAGCAGCTTGGTTTCGGAAATATACAATGAGCAGTTCTTC. This translates into CASSLVSEIYNEQFF.

V and J are TRBV20-1 and TRBJ1-2, with TRBD1 matching over 8 bases. V lost 6 bases and J lost 0; bases outside the gene matches: 6. Germline CDR1 reads DFQATT; CDR2 reads SNEGSKA (reference sequence). This CDR3 has 14 amino acids. CDR3 amino acids: CSAGRDRPNYGYTF. CDR3 bases: TGCAGTGCCGGGAGGGACAGGCCTAACTATGGCTACACCTTC.

The chain uses TRBV7-6 and TRBJ2-3, with 9 bases fitting TRBD2. The CDR3 contains 17 residues. The V segment lost 1 base and the J segment 3 bases; nucleotides outside the gene matches: 8. CDR1 and CDR2 (germline): SGHVS, FNYEAQ. The CDR3: CASSLVAAGGYTDTQYF. CDR3 DNA: TGTGCCAGCAGCTTAGTAGCGGCGGGGGGGTATACAGATACGCAGTATTTT.

This clonotype was seen a few times. The J gene is TRBJ1-4, the V gene TRBV28, with 8 bases lining up with TRBD1. Germline-derived CDR1 and CDR2 are MDHEN and SYDVKM. The CDR3 is made up of 15 amino acids. V was pared by 5 bases and J by 2 bases, with 4 bases of the junction left unmatched. CDR3 DNA sequence: TGTGCCAGCAGTCGGACAGGGCAGACTAATGAAAAACTGTTTTTT. Translating it yields CASSRTGQTNEKLFF. The full variable domain, rest sourced from reference TRBV28 and TRBJ1-4, is DVKVTQSSRYLVKRTGEKVFLECVQDMDHENMFWYRQDPGLGLRLIYFSYDVKMKEKGDIPEGYSVSREKKERFSLILESASTNQTSMYLCASSRTGQTNEKLFFGSGTQLSVL.

The V gene is TRBV7-2, the J gene TRBJ1-2; D possibly corresponds to TRBD1 (5 bases). Germline loops: CDR1 SGHTA, CDR2 FQGNSA. V was shortened by 1 base and J by 4 bases, with 13 bases between the two germline ends. This CDR3 is built from 15 residues. CDR3 region: CASSLETSGGYGYTF. The CDR3 bases are TGTGCCAGCAGCTTAGAGACAAGCGGGGGCTATGGCTACACCTTC.

In its sample, this clonotype was seen many times. The chain joins TRBV12-3 or TRBV12-4 to TRBJ1-2; no clear D gene. Trimming left V 3 bases short and J 2 bases short, with 10 bases between. The CDR3 covers 14 residues. CDR3 residues: CASSFRGSNYGYTF. In DNA, the CDR3 is TGTGCCAGCAGTTTCCGAGGGAGCAACTATGGCTACACCTTC.